Each of the 2 T cell receptor beta chains below was sequenced from the same sample in a study of neoadjuvant anti-PD-1 for oral cavity cancer. As to time point: after neoadjuvant nivolumab, at surgical resection. TCRdb keeps only in-frame clones here, not all; method: immunoSEQ multiplex PCR. The sample carries around 13,000 clones, roughly 82% recorded once. Sequences were derived from PBMCs, sampled after nivolumab (anti-PD-1) treatment. All receptors derive from a person between 40 and 85 years old with oral cavity squamous cell carcinoma.

The chain employs TRBV7-3 and TRBJ1-2; 7 positions match TRBD1. The germline gives CDR1 SGHTA, CDR2 FQGTGA. The CDR3 contains 16 residues. After removal of 5 bases from V and 1 base from J, the junction contained 10 bases not matched to a gene. The CDR3 is CASSPGGGGDNYGYTF. The DNA of the CDR3 is TGTGCCAGCAGCCCGGGCGGAGGGGGCGATAACTATGGCTACACCTTC.

The chain carries TRBV19 and TRBJ1-2, with D unresolved. Germline-derived CDR1 and CDR2 are LNHDA and SQIVND (reference sequence). This CDR3 has 16 amino acids. Trimming pared 7 bases from V and 2 bases from J, leaving 20 bases between. CDR3 nucleotides: TGTGCCAGTAATAGTTGGGAAGGAGCCCAAAACTATGGCTACACCTTC. It yields the protein CASNSWEGAQNYGYTF.